The 22 T cell receptor beta chains presented below share a single source sample, sequenced in a study of shared clonotypes between healthy human individuals. The method was immunoSEQ multiplex PCR; TCRdb's version includes in-frame clones alone and lacks a portion of them. The table records approximately 2,300,000 clones, about nine tenths of them present only once. Sequencing input: naive CD4+ T cells from PBMCs. Subset of the sample: CD45RA+ positively selected. The receptors were gathered from a man between 18 and 29 years old in good health. Some clones in this sample may be carry-over from other donors' samples.

This clone was observed once. V is TRBV9 and J is TRBJ1-2; 10 nucleotides agree with TRBD1. The CDR3 totals 15 residues. The V gene end was trimmed by 4 bases and the J gene end by 4 bases; junction bases not matched to a gene: 7. Per the germline V gene, CDR1 is SGDLS and CDR2 is YYNGEE. In nucleotides, the CDR3 is TGTGCCAGCAGCCCGGGACAGGGGCAAGGCTATGGCTACACCTTC. Its translation is CASSPGQGQGYGYTF.

Written as DNA, the CDR3 is TGTGCCAGCAGTCTACAATCTCATTGGGGCTCGCAACCCCAGCATTTT. It codes for CASSLQSHWGSQPQHF. This chain links TRBV6-6 with TRBJ1-5, with D maybe TRBD1 (5 bases). CDR3 length equals 16 residues. Trimming removed 5 bases from V and 10 bases from J, with 24 bases in between. Germline V lookup: CDR1 MNHNY, CDR2 SVGAGI (reference sequence).

CDR3 in DNA: TGTGCCAGCTCAGCTGCAGGTTACAATGAGCAGTTCTTC. The encoded protein is CASSAAGYNEQFF. The rearrangement uses TRBV7-7 and TRBJ2-1; no clear D. Trimming stripped 8 bases from V and 4 bases from J, with 12 bases between. The length of the CDR3 is 13 residues. The germline CDR1 and CDR2 sequences are SSHAT and FNYEAQ (reference sequence). The entire variable domain, with the rest obtained from reference TRBV7-7 and TRBJ2-1, is as follows: GAGVSQSPRYKVTKRGQDVTLRCDPISSHATLYWYQQALGQGPEFLTYFNYEAQPDKSGLPSDRFSAERPEGSISTLTIQRTEQRDSAMYRCASSAAGYNEQFFGPGTRLTVL.

The table lists this clone with a few counts. At the DNA level, this CDR3 is encoded by other sequences in the same sample as well. The chain is built from TRBV5-1 and TRBJ1-3; the D is unclear. The CDR3 length is 14 residues. In germline, CDR1 is SGHRS, CDR2 YFSETQ. Trimming removed 2 bases from V and 0 bases from J, with 6 bases in between. CDR3 residues: CASSLDTSGNTIYF. In nucleotides, the CDR3 is TGCGCCAGCAGCTTAGACACCTCTGGAAACACCATATATTTT.

The V call is TRBV6-1, the J call TRBJ1-5; TRBD1 might be the D (6 bases). The CDR3 runs to 15 residues. Germline V gene sequence: CDR1 MNHNS, CDR2 SASEGT. The V end was cut by 7 bases, the J end by 5 bases, with 18 bases between. CDR3 in amino acids: CASTIRQVVDQPQHF. The CDR3 nucleotides are TGTGCCAGCACCATCAGACAGGTAGTCGATCAGCCCCAGCATTTT.

This chain joins TRBV5-1 and TRBJ2-3; tentative D call: TRBD1 (5 bases). V was cut by 5 bases and J by 1 base, with 14 bases left in between. The CDR3 spans 15 residues. The V gene's germline CDR1 is SGHRS and CDR2 YFSETQ. CDR3 in amino acids: CASRKTGTRTDTQYF. In nucleotides, the CDR3 is TGCGCCAGCAGAAAAACAGGTACCCGCACAGATACGCAGTATTTT. The entire variable domain, with the rest obtained from reference TRBV5-1 and TRBJ2-3, is as follows: KAGVTQTPRYLIKTRGQQVTLSCSPISGHRSVSWYQQTPGQGLQFLFEYFSETQRNKGNFPGRFSGRQFSNSRSEMNVSTLELGDSALYLCASRKTGTRTDTQYFGPGTRLTVL.

V is TRBV30 and J is TRBJ2-3, with D unclear. The germline gives CDR1 GTSNPN, CDR2 SVGIG (reference sequence). CDR3 size: 12 residues. Trimming stripped 5 bases from V and 2 bases from J, with 8 bases between. The CDR3 coding sequence is TGTGCCTGGGTCGGACCCACAGATACGCAGTATTTT. Translation: CAWVGPTDTQYF.

This clone was seen only a few times. V gene TRBV30 combines with J gene TRBJ1-1; the match to TRBD1 covers 12 bases. Germline V gene data show CDR1 as GTSNPN and CDR2 as SVGIG (reference sequence). Trimming cost V 4 bases and J 10 bases; bases outside gene matches: 7. The CDR3 is made up of 13 amino acids. The CDR3 region is CAWNRDRGLGAFF. The CDR3 DNA sequence: TGTGCCTGGAACCGGGACAGGGGGCTAGGAGCTTTCTTT.

This clone was seen a single time. The chain is built from TRBV19 and TRBJ2-1; 9 bases agree with TRBD1. Looked up from germline, CDR1 is LNHDA and CDR2 is SQIVND (reference sequence). V shed 3 bases, J shed 6 bases, and the junction held 3 bases outside the gene matches. The CDR3 spans 14 residues. CDR3 bases: TGTGCCAGTAGTATTGACAGGGGGTTCAATGAGCAGTTCTTC. Translating gives CASSIDRGFNEQFF.

This clone was seen a few times. The rearrangement links TRBV30 to TRBJ1-1; no reliable D call. There are 12 residues in the CDR3. In germline, CDR1 is GTSNPN, CDR2 SVGIG (reference sequence). The V end lost 4 bases, the J end lost 1 base, and 7 bases lay between the germline ends. The CDR3 coding sequence is TGTGCCTGGACCCCCTGGAACACTGAAGCTTTCTTT. Amino acids: CAWTPWNTEAFF.

The chain employs TRBV7-9 and TRBJ2-6, with D possibly TRBD1 on 5 matching bases. The CDR3 extends over 16 amino acids. Germline V gene sequence: CDR1 SEHNR, CDR2 FQNEAQ (reference sequence). The ends were cut back, 5 bases at V and 0 bases at J, with 11 bases in the middle. Written as DNA, the CDR3 is TGTGCCAGCAGCCCCGGCAGGGCCTCTGGGGCCAACGTCCTGACTTTC. This sequence encodes CASSPGRASGANVLTF.

The chain recombines TRBV11-2 with TRBJ2-7; TRBD1 might be the D (6 bases). CDR1 is SGHAT and CDR2 is FQNNGV in the germline V gene. The V end lost 3 bases, the J end lost 2 bases, and 11 bases lay between the germline ends. The CDR3 covers 14 residues. This chain's CDR3 is CASSFLRGPYEQYF. CDR3 sequence (DNA): TGTGCCAGCAGCTTCCTCAGGGGACCCTACGAGCAGTACTTC. Full variable domain (rest looked up from reference TRBV11-2 and TRBJ2-7): EAGVAQSPRYKIIEKRQSVAFWCNPISGHATLYWYQQILGQGPKLLIQFQNNGVVDDSQLPKDRFSAERLKGVDSTLKIQPAKLEDSAVYLCASSFLRGPYEQYFGPGTRLTVT.

V gene TRBV2 combines with J gene TRBJ2-5; 12 bases align to TRBD2. Germline CDR1 and CDR2: SNHLY and FYNNEI. The CDR3 has 16 amino acids. V was pared by 6 bases and J by 1 base, with 6 bases of the junction left unmatched. CDR3 residues: CASRDRTSGAQETQYF. The CDR3 region has the DNA TGTGCCAGCAGGGACCGGACTAGCGGGGCCCAAGAGACCCAGTACTTC.

This clone showed up just once. J is TRBJ1-4 and V is TRBV28; 7 bases fit TRBD1. CDR1 MDHEN and CDR2 SYDVKM come from the germline V gene. This CDR3 comprises 15 residues. Losses at the gene ends were 7 bases for V and 8 bases for J; bases not matched to a gene: 13. The CDR3 is CASNGGGAAGEKLFF. For the CDR3, the DNA is TGTGCCAGCAATGGAGGGGGCGCGGCGGGGGAAAAACTGTTTTTT. The whole variable domain, filled in from reference TRBV28 and TRBJ1-4, reads DVKVTQSSRYLVKRTGEKVFLECVQDMDHENMFWYRQDPGLGLRLIYFSYDVKMKEKGDIPEGYSVSREKKERFSLILESASTNQTSMYLCASNGGGAAGEKLFFGSGTQLSVL.

The table lists this clone with a count of one. The gene calls are TRBV7-6 and TRBJ2-7; 7 bases align to TRBD1. The CDR3 extends over 16 amino acids. CDR1 is SGHVS, CDR2 FNYEAQ, per germline. J gave up 0 bases and V 6 bases, and 11 bases lay outside the gene matches. The CDR3 spells CASSPLGDRGSYEQYF. In nucleotides, the CDR3 is TGTGCCAGCAGTCCTTTAGGGGACAGAGGCTCCTACGAGCAGTACTTC.

The rearrangement joins TRBV7-2 to TRBJ1-1; no reliable D call. The V and J ends lost 5 bases and 3 bases respectively, with 13 bases between them. Germline CDR1 SGHTA, CDR2 FQGNSA. The CDR3 spans 14 residues. The CDR3: CASSPGSWDTEAFF. The CDR3 DNA reads as TGTGCCAGCAGCCCCGGTAGCTGGGACACTGAAGCTTTCTTT.

V and J are TRBV28 and TRBJ1-2, with 10 positions matching TRBD1. CDR3 size: 14 residues. After removal of 6 bases from V and 6 bases from J, the junction contained 7 bases not matched to a gene. Germline CDR1 MDHEN, CDR2 SYDVKM. This CDR3 reads CASSPRTGGNGYTF. The DNA of the CDR3 is TGTGCCAGCAGCCCTAGGACAGGGGGTAATGGCTACACCTTC.

Details on this clone: An end of the junction differs from the germline gene, which may be a read error. This same CDR3 is encoded by further DNA sequences in the sample. V gene TRBV27 combines with J gene TRBJ2-3; no reliable D call. The CDR3 is 15 amino acids. CDR1 is MNHEY, CDR2 SMNVEV, per germline (reference sequence). The CDR3 sequence is CASSVRADGADTQYF. CDR3 DNA sequence: TGCGCCAGCAGTGTCCGGGCCGACGGAGCAGATACGCAGTATTTT.

This clone is a singleton in its sample. The rearrangement uses TRBV5-1 and TRBJ2-3; D is perhaps TRBD2 (6 bases). The V gene's germline CDR1 is SGHRS and CDR2 YFSETQ. The CDR3 has 13 residues. V was shortened by 5 bases and J by 0 bases, with 7 bases between the two germline ends. CDR3 sequence reads: CASREGSTDTQYF. CDR3 nucleotides: TGCGCCAGCAGGGAGGGTAGCACAGATACGCAGTATTTT.

This chain connects TRBV2 to TRBJ2-1; 11 bases are shared with TRBD2. The CDR3 spans 17 residues. CDR1 SNHLY and CDR2 FYNNEI come from the germline V gene. Trimming cost V 2 bases and J 6 bases; bases outside gene matches: 9. The CDR3 reads CASSENTSGRKINEQFF. CDR3 DNA: TGTGCCAGCAGTGAAAACACTAGCGGGAGAAAGATCAATGAGCAGTTCTTC.

The rearrangement links TRBV9 to TRBJ2-7, with D maybe TRBD2 (7 bases). Per the germline V gene, CDR1 is SGDLS and CDR2 is YYNGEE. V gave up 3 bases and J gave up 3 bases, with 19 bases separating them. The CDR3 length is 16 residues. CDR3 sequence reads: CASSAGGLVHCYEQYF. CDR3 coding DNA: TGTGCCAGCAGCGCCGGGGGGCTAGTACACTGCTACGAGCAGTACTTC.

The CDR3 sequence: CASSLNSQSTDTQYF. DNA for the CDR3: TGTGCCAGCAGCTTGAACTCTCAGAGCACAGATACGCAGTATTTT. This chain joins TRBV7-7 and TRBJ2-3; no clear D gene. This CDR3 has 15 amino acids. The ends were cut back, 3 bases at V and 0 bases at J, with 10 bases in the middle. Per germline, CDR1 SSHAT and CDR2 FNYEAQ (reference sequence).